This T cell receptor (beta chain) was documented in a study of shared clonotypes between healthy human individuals. Study outcomes and limitations: Clonotypes shared by all four sorted-subset donors had higher generation probabilities than non-shared clonotypes.

Every subset had its genomic DNA shared out evenly among several immunoSEQ plates. Here immunoSEQ multiplex PCR was the method, and the copy in TCRdb shows in-frame clones only, minus some. The sample lists millions of clones, about 92% seen once, with about 0.37% in the top ten. This CDR3 contains 14 residues. CDR1 MNHNY and CDR2 SVGAGI come from the germline V gene (reference sequence). Unmatched junction bases numbered 7, after V lost 5 bases and J lost 6 bases. In the case of this clone: The antigen is unknown.

This clonotype was obtained from a man between 18 and 35 years old in good health. Some clones in this sample may be carry-over from other donors' samples. The chain has TRBV6-6 and TRBJ2-3, with 8 bases aligning to TRBD1. Material for sequencing was naive CD4+ T cells from PBMCs. The subset was: CD45RA+ positively selected. CDR3 nucleotide sequence: TGTGCCAGCAGTACCGGGACAGGAACCGATACGCAGTATTTT. Its protein is CASSTGTGTDTQYF.